The 3 T cell receptor beta chains below were found in one sample sequenced in a study of cytomegalovirus exposure and HLA in healthy donors. Primers for the PCR totalled 60 Vbeta and 13 Jbeta. Generated by immunoSEQ multiplex PCR, the TCRdb table keeps only in-frame clones and is missing some. The table lists about 200,000 clones, 82% of them singletons. The sample taken for sequencing was PBMCs. Receptors originate from a boy aged 2 to 10 in good health and CMV-seronegative.

The sample holds one count of this clone. V and J are TRBV13 and TRBJ2-3, with 15 nucleotides matching TRBD2. Germline CDR1 reads PRHDT; CDR2 reads FYEKMQ (reference sequence). CDR3 length: 17 amino acids. The V and J ends lost 5 bases and 2 bases, in that order; junction bases with no gene match: 5. This CDR3 reads CASSAGLAGGNTDTQYF. The CDR3 DNA sequence: TGTGCCAGCAGCGCCGGACTAGCGGGGGGGAACACAGATACGCAGTATTTT.

The chain carries TRBV20-1 and TRBJ1-2; a possible D gene is TRBD1 (6 bases). Germline V lookup: CDR1 DFQATT, CDR2 SNEGSKA (reference sequence). This CDR3 has 11 residues. The ends were cut back, 3 bases at V and 8 bases at J, with 10 bases in the middle. CDR3 bases: TGCAGTGCTAGTGGGGGGGCCGGCTACACCTTC. Encoded protein: CSASGGAGYTF.

This clone has just a few counts. The chain recombines TRBV4-3 with TRBJ2-2, with D perhaps matching TRBD1 (6 bases). This CDR3 spans 15 amino acids. The germline V gene encodes CDR1 LGHNA and CDR2 YSLEER. Trimming stripped 1 base from V and 5 bases from J, with 11 bases between. CDR3 nucleotides: TGCGCCAGCAGCCAAGCAGGGGACCGTACCGGGGAGCTGTTTTTT. Protein sequence: CASSQAGDRTGELFF.